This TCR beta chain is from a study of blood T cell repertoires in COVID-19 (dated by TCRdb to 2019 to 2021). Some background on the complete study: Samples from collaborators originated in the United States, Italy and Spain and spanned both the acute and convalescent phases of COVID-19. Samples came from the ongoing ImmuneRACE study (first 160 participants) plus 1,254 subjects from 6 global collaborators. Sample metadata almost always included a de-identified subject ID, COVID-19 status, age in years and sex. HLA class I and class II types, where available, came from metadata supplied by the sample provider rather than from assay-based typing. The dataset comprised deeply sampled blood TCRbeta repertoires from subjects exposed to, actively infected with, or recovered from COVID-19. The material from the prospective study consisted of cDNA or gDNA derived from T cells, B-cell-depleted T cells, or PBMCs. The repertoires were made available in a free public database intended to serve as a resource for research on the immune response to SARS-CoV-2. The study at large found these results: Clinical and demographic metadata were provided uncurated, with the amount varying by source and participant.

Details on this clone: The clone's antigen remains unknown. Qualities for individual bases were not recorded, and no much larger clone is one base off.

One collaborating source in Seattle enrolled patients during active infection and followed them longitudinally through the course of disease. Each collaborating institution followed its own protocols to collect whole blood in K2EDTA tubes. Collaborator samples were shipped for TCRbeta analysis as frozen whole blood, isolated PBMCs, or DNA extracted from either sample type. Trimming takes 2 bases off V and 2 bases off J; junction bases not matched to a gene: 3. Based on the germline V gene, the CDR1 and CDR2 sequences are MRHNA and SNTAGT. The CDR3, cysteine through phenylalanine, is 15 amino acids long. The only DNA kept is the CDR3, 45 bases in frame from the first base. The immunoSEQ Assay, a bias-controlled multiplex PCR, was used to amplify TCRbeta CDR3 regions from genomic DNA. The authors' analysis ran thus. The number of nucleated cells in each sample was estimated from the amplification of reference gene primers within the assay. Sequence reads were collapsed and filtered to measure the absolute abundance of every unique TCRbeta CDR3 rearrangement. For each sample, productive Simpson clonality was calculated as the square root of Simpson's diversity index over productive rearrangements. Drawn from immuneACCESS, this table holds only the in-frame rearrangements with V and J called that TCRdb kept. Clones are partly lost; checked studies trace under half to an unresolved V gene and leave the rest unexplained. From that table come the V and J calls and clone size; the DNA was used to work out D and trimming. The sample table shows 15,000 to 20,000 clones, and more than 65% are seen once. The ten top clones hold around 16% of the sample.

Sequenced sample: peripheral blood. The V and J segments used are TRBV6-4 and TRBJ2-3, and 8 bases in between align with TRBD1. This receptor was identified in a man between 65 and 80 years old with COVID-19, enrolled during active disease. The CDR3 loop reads CASSDTGGLTDTQYF. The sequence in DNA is TGTGCCAGCAGTGACACAGGGGGACTCACAGATACGCAGTATTTT.